This T cell receptor beta chain was obtained from a study of shared clonotypes between healthy human individuals. Study information: The plates for each donor numbered three CD4 naive, three CD4 memory, two CD8 naive and one CD8 memory.

The study drew all its donors from Caucasian adults living in Nashville, Tennessee. General study results and limits: It was the few donors that limited the genetic and exposure-history diversity represented.

The repertoire was sequenced with immunoSEQ multiplex PCR; TCRdb's copy has only in-frame clones and lacks some. Of over a million clones in the sample, around 98% were seen once. About this clone itself: The antigen remains unidentified.

Material for sequencing was naive CD4+ T cells sorted from blood. Subset noted: CD45RA+ positively selected. The clonotype originates from a man aged 25-40 years in good health.

The CDR3 loop reads CASSGPGQGSDTQYF. The CDR3 nucleotides read TGTGCCAGCAGTGGTCCGGGACAGGGGTCAGATACGCAGTATTTT. The chain combines TRBV2 with TRBJ2-3, with TRBD1 matching 10 bases. Germline V CDR1 and CDR2: SNHLY, FYNNEI. The CDR3 has 15 residues. Trimming cost V 4 bases and J 4 bases; bases outside gene matches: 5.